This T cell receptor beta chain stems from a study of regulatory T cells in long-lasting Graves disease. Study as a whole: A definition of persistent Graves' disease required over 5 years of antithyroid drugs plus positive TSH receptor antibodies. Study findings and constraints: Persistent disease was characterized by preferential usage of TRBV28, TRBJ1-2 and TRBJ2-5. Tissue studied was limited to peripheral blood, excluding thyroid tissue.

V lost 8 bases, J lost 4 bases, and 15 bases lay in between. CDR3 length: 13 amino acids. This clonotype has at least ten counts. Its matching antigen is unknown. Sample time point: persistent/refractory GD, antithyroid drugs over 5 years with positive TRAb. Extracted RNA from PBMCs served as the source of the TCR library. Researchers made TCR beta libraries by using iRepertoire HTBI primers and running Arm-PCR on CDR3 regions. In TCRdb, the multiplex PCR reads were re-called with MiXCR into one record per CDR3 protein. The sample has under 500,000 distinct CDR3 sequences, around 21% seen once; the top ten hold 20% to 25%.

The J gene is TRBJ2-7, the V gene TRBV12-3 or TRBV12-4; D possibly corresponds to TRBD1 (6 bases). This receptor was taken from a female donor with Graves disease. This sample comprised peripheral blood mononuclear cells (PBMCs), obtained when the disease was refractory, from a patient treated with antithyroid drugs. Here the CDR3 DNA reads TGTGCCAGCGGCCCTTCAGGGGATTACGAGCAGTACTTC. This codes for CASGPSGDYEQYF.